This paragraph covers one TCR beta chain sequence. The sample originates from a study of blood T cell repertoires in COVID-19. Libraries were prepared by immunoSEQ multiplex PCR; TCRdb keeps only in-frame clonotypes and omits some of them. The table has about 48,000 clones, 70% to 90% seen once. The CDR3 has 16 amino acids. From germline, CDR1 is SGHDN and CDR2 FVKESK. With 4 bases clipped from V and 2 bases from J, the junction kept 7 bases outside the gene matches. The V and J genes are TRBV14 and TRBJ2-2; 7 nucleotides match TRBD1. The sequenced sample was peripheral blood. The TCR sequence derives from a woman at least 80 years old with COVID-19, enrolled during active disease. The CDR3 reads CASSRWTGLNTGELFF. The DNA for the CDR3 is TGTGCCAGCAGCCGATGGACAGGTTTAAACACCGGGGAGCTGTTTTTT.